The 11 T cell receptor beta chains given below trace back to one sample, sequenced in a study of shared clonotypes between healthy human individuals. TCRdb's copy holds only in-frame clones and misses some; the assay was immunoSEQ multiplex PCR. The table lists a few million clones, approximately 92% of them singletons, with around 0.14% in the top ten. The material sequenced was naive CD4+ T cells sorted from blood. Subset noted: CD45RA+ positively selected. These receptor sequences come from a man between 18 and 29 years old in good health.

The genes are TRBV6-5 and TRBJ1-2; 11 bases line up with TRBD1. The length of the CDR3 is 15 residues. V shed 5 bases and J 4 bases; nucleotides not matched to a gene: 6. The germline CDR1 and CDR2 sequences are MNHEY and SVGAGI. DNA for the CDR3: TGTGCCAGCAGTCGCGGGACAGGGGGAGTCTATGGCTACACCTTC. This gives the protein CASSRGTGGVYGYTF.

The V call is TRBV27, the J call TRBJ2-7; 8 positions match TRBD1. Germline V gives CDR1 MNHEY, CDR2 SMNVEV (reference sequence). V trimming: 5 bases; J trimming: 6 bases; junction bases outside the gene matches: 6. There are 13 residues in the CDR3. The CDR3 is CASSPRQGFEQYF. The CDR3 region has the DNA TGTGCCAGCAGTCCCCGACAGGGGTTCGAGCAGTACTTC.

In regard to this clone: The final CDR3 position lacks the conserved phenylalanine or tryptophan, pointing to a likely read error. The V and J genes are TRBV5-8 and TRBJ1-6, with D unresolved. The germline V and J ends were trimmed by 2 bases and 0 bases, with 9 bases remaining between them. The CDR3 covers 16 residues. From germline, CDR1 is SGHTS and CDR2 YDEGEE. In nucleotides, the CDR3 is TGTGCCAGCAGCTTAGACTGGAGCTCCTATAATTCACCCCTCCACGTT. Its protein product is CASSLDWSSYNSPLHV.

V and J are TRBV5-1 and TRBJ2-5; 8 bases are a match to TRBD1. The CDR3 covers 15 residues. Germline CDR1 reads SGHRS; CDR2 reads YFSETQ. V dropped 1 base and J dropped 3; count of bases not matched to a gene: 5. DNA for the CDR3: TGCGCCAGCAGCTTGTCCGGGACAGGAAAAGAGACCCAGTACTTC. Its protein product is CASSLSGTGKETQYF.

This sequence joins TRBV5-6 and TRBJ1-6; D ambiguous. Germline CDR1 reads SGHDT; CDR2 reads YYEEEE. Trimming stripped 0 bases from V and 12 bases from J, with 7 bases between. CDR3 length: 12 amino acids. The CDR3 protein is CASSLVEGPLHF. DNA of the CDR3: TGTGCCAGCAGCTTGGTTGAAGGACCCCTCCACTTT.

The chain recombines TRBV5-6 with TRBJ1-4, with a weak D call TRBD1 (5 bases). The germline V gene has CDR1 SGHDT and CDR2 YYEEEE. This CDR3 comprises 15 residues. V was cut by 1 base and J by 8 bases, with 15 bases left in between. The CDR3 sequence: CASSLRGPGREKLFF. For the CDR3, the DNA is TGTGCCAGCAGCTTGAGGGGCCCTGGGAGGGAAAAACTGTTTTTT.

The J gene is TRBJ2-5, the V gene TRBV30; tentatively, D is TRBD2 (6 bases). The J call is uncertain, as TRBJ2-7 better fits the DNA end. The CDR3 consists of 14 residues. The germline gives CDR1 GTSNPN, CDR2 SVGIG (reference sequence). The CDR3 coding sequence is TGTGCCTGGGGGCGCGGAGGGGATAGCTACGAGCAGTACTTC. It yields the protein CAWGRGGDSYEQYF.

The rearrangement links TRBV4-1 to TRBJ2-2; D unresolved. The germline gives CDR1 MGHRA, CDR2 YSYEKL. The CDR3 has 14 amino acids. V was trimmed by 0 bases and J by 5 bases, leaving 7 bases between them. The CDR3: CASSQERPTGELFF. In DNA, the CDR3 is TGCGCCAGCAGCCAAGAGCGCCCTACCGGGGAGCTGTTTTTT.

This chain links TRBV5-1 with TRBJ2-1; TRBD2 agrees at 15 bases. In germline, CDR1 is SGHRS, CDR2 YFSETQ. With V trimmed by 4 bases and J by 7 bases, 6 bases remained unmatched. The CDR3 is 16 amino acids. The CDR3 coding sequence is TGCGCCAGCAGCGTATCCGGGACTAGCGGGAGGAATGAGCAGTTCTTC. It codes for CASSVSGTSGRNEQFF.

The chain links TRBV6-5 to TRBJ2-7; D might be TRBD1 or TRBD2, each matching 5 bases. This CDR3 contains 15 residues. Germline CDR1 is MNHEY and CDR2 is SVGAGI. Trimming cost V 5 bases and J 0 bases, with 14 bases left between them. CDR3 amino acids: CASSGGSRASYEQYF. The CDR3, as DNA: TGTGCCAGCAGTGGGGGTAGCAGGGCCTCCTACGAGCAGTACTTC.

V usage is TRBV6-1 and J usage is TRBJ1-4; maybe TRBD1 (5 bases). The V end was cut by 2 bases, the J end by 5 bases, with 15 bases between. Germline assignment: CDR1 MNHNS and CDR2 SASEGT. This CDR3 is 16 amino acids long. This CDR3 is CASSETETAKNEKLFF. CDR3 DNA: TGTGCCAGCAGTGAAACTGAGACAGCCAAAAATGAAAAACTGTTTTTT.